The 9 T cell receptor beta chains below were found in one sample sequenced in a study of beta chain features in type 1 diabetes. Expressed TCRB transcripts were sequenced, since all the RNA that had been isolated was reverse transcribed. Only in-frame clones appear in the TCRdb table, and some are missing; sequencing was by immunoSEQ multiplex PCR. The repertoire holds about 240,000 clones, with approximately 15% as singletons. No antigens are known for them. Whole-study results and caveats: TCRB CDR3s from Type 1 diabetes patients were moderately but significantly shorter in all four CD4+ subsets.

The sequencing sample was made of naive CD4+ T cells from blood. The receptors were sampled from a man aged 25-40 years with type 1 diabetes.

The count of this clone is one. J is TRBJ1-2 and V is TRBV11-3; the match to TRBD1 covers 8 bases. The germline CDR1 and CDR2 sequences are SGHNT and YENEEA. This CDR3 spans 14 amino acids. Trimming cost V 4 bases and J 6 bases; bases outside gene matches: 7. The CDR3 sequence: CASSWTDRAHGYTF. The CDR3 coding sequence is TGTGCCAGCAGCTGGACGGACAGGGCGCATGGCTACACCTTC.

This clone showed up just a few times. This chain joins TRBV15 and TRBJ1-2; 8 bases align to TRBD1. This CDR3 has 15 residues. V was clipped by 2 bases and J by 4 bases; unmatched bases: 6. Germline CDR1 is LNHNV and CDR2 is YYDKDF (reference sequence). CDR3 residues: CATSRNRGFSYGYTF. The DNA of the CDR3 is TGTGCCACCAGCAGAAACAGGGGGTTTAGCTATGGCTACACCTTC.

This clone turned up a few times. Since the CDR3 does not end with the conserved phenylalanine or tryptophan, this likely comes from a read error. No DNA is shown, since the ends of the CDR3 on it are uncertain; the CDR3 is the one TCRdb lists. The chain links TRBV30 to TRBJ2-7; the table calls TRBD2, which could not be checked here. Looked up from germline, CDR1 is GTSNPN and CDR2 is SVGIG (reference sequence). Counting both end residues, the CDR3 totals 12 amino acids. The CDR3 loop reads CAWMGSGARGGL.

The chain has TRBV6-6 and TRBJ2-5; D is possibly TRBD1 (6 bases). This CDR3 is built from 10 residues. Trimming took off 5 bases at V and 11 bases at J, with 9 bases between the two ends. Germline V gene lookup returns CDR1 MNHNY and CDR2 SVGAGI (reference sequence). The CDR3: CASSTGPQYF. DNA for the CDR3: TGTGCCAGCAGTACAGGGCCTCAGTACTTC.

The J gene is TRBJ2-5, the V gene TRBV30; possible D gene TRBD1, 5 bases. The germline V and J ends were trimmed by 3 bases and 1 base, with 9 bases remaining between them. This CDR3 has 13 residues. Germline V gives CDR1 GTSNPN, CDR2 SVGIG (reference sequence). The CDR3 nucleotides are TGTGCCTGGAGCACCAGGGTCCAAGAGACCCAGTACTTC. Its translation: CAWSTRVQETQYF.

In nucleotides, the CDR3 is TGTGCCATCAGAGCGAGTACCTACACTGAAGCTTTCTTT. It specifies CAIRASTYTEAFF. This sequence joins TRBV10-3 and TRBJ1-1; D is undetermined. There are 13 residues in the CDR3. V was pared by 6 bases and J by 3 bases, with 11 bases between. Per germline, CDR1 ENHRY and CDR2 SYGVKD.

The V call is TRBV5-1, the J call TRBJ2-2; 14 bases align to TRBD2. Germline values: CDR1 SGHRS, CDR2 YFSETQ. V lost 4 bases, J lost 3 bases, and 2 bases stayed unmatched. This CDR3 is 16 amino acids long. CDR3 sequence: CASSPGLAGDTGELFF. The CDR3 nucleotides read TGCGCCAGCAGCCCGGGACTAGCGGGAGACACCGGGGAGCTGTTTTTT.

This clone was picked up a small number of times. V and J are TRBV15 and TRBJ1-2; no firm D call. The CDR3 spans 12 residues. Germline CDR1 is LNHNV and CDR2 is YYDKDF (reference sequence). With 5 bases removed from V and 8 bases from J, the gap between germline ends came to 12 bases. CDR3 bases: TGTGCCACCAGCGCCGGGTTCGGAGGCTACACCTTC. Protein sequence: CATSAGFGGYTF.

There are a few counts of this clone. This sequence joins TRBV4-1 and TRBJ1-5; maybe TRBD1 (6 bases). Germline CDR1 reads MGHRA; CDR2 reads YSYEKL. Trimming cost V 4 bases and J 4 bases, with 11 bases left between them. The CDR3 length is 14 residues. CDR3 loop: CASSPGTPNQPQHF. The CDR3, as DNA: TGCGCCAGCAGCCCTGGGACACCAAATCAGCCCCAGCATTTT.